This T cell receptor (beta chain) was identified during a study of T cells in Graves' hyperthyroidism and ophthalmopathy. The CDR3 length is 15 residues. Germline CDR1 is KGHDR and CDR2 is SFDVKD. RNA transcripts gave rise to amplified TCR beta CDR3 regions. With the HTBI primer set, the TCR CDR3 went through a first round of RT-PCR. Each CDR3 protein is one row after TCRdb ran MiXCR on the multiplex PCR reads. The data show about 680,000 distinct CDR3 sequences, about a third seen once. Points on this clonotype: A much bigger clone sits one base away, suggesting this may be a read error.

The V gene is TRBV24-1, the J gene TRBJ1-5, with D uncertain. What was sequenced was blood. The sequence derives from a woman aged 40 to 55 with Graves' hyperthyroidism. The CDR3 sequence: CVTSDSERGNQPQHF. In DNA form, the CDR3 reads TGTGTCACCAGTGATTCGGAGCGAGGCAATCAGCCCCAGCATTTT.